These 25 T cell receptor beta chains came from one sample sequenced in a study of blood T cell repertoires in COVID-19. Assay used: immunoSEQ multiplex PCR; TCRdb lists only in-frame clones, some missing. The sample lists over 150,000 clones, 90% to 95% occurring once. The sample consisted of peripheral blood. The receptor source for this set is a man aged 45-65 years with acute or convalescent COVID-19.

This chain uses TRBV30 with TRBJ2-3, with 8 bases identical to TRBD2. The ends lost 2 bases at V and 5 bases at J; junction bases unmatched: 0. Germline CDR1 is GTSNPN and CDR2 is SVGIG (reference sequence). CDR3 length: 12 residues. The CDR3 nucleotides are TGTGCCTGGAGTCTAGCGGGAGATACGCAGTATTTT. This gives the protein CAWSLAGDTQYF.

The table lists this clone with a count of one. The chain is built from TRBV11-2 and TRBJ2-7; 8 bases match TRBD2. The CDR3 loop spans 15 amino acids. The trim removed 5 bases at V and 4 bases at J, leaving 10 bases unmatched. Germline CDR1 SGHAT, CDR2 FQNNGV. The CDR3 spells CASSTTGLADYEQYF. CDR3 DNA: TGTGCCAGCAGCACGACTGGACTAGCCGATTACGAGCAGTACTTC.

The chain uses TRBV18 and TRBJ2-3; 8 nucleotides align to TRBD2. V lost 3 bases to trimming and J lost 4 bases; unmatched junction nucleotides: 6. Per germline, CDR1 KGHSH and CDR2 LQKENI. The CDR3 is 15 residues long. The CDR3 bases are TGTGCCAGCTCACCGATTCGGGGGGGCGCAGATACGCAGTATTTT. It specifies CASSPIRGGADTQYF.

The gene calls are TRBV18 and TRBJ1-2; the D gene is possibly TRBD1 (6 bases). CDR1 and CDR2 from the germline V gene are KGHSH and LQKENI. The CDR3 contains 15 residues. V was clipped by 3 bases and J by 2 bases, with 13 bases between them. The CDR3 coding sequence is TGTGCCAGCTCACCGTCACAGGGTGCGAACTATGGCTACACCTTC. Amino acids: CASSPSQGANYGYTF.

This clone was counted only a few times. The V gene is TRBV6-6, the J gene TRBJ2-2; 14 nucleotides agree with TRBD2. The CDR3 runs 15 residues. The trim removed 6 bases at V and 6 bases at J, leaving 3 bases unmatched. The V gene's germline CDR1 is MNHNY and CDR2 SVGAGI (reference sequence). Written as DNA, the CDR3 is TGTGCCAGCAGCATGACTAGCGGGGGGGCCGGGGAGCTGTTTTTT. Its protein product is CASSMTSGGAGELFF.

This chain joins TRBV18 and TRBJ1-1; 10 bases match TRBD1. J was trimmed by 3 bases and V by 1 base; bases with no gene match: 11. Germline assignment: CDR1 KGHSH and CDR2 LQKENI. The CDR3 is made up of 18 amino acids. CDR3 nucleotides: TGTGCCAGCTCACCACTTGGGACAGGGGACGGAGTCGACACTGAAGCTTTCTTT. Protein: CASSPLGTGDGVDTEAFF.

This sequence joins TRBV19 and TRBJ1-5; 8 bases line up with TRBD1. The CDR3 covers 16 residues. The V gene's germline CDR1 is LNHDA and CDR2 SQIVND (reference sequence). The ends lost 3 bases at V and 2 bases at J; junction bases unmatched: 6. DNA of the CDR3: TGTGCCAGTAGTATCGGTGACAGGGGACGCAATCAGCCCCAGCATTTT. Amino acids: CASSIGDRGRNQPQHF.

The V call is TRBV5-1, the J call TRBJ1-3; no reliable D call. CDR1 is SGHRS and CDR2 is YFSETQ in the germline V gene. The CDR3 has 14 residues. V was cut by 0 bases and J by 4 bases, with 8 bases left in between. The DNA for the CDR3 is TGCGCCAGCAGCTTGGGAGAATCAGGAAACACCATATATTTT. Its protein product is CASSLGESGNTIYF.

The chain links TRBV11-2 to TRBJ1-1, with a tentative D call TRBD1 (6 bases). V was pared by 4 bases and J by 0 bases, with 12 bases between. The CDR3 covers 15 residues. CDR1 SGHAT and CDR2 FQNNGV come from the germline V gene. The CDR3 DNA reads TGTGCCAGCAGCTCGGTAACAGGGATGAACACTGAAGCTTTCTTT. Translating gives CASSSVTGMNTEAFF.

The genes are TRBV9 and TRBJ2-2, with 7 bases aligning to TRBD2. There are 15 residues in the CDR3. Trimming took 4 bases from V and 0 from J; bases not matched to a gene: 3. Germline CDR1 and CDR2: SGDLS and YYNGEE. The CDR3 here is CASSLGGPNTGELFF. The CDR3, as DNA: TGTGCCAGCAGCCTGGGAGGGCCGAACACCGGGGAGCTGTTTTTT.

CDR3 region: CASSFWTDREKNEAFF. In DNA, the CDR3 is TGTGCCAGCAGTTTTTGGACGGACAGGGAAAAAAATGAAGCTTTCTTT. This sequence joins TRBV28 and TRBJ1-1; 8 nucleotides align to TRBD1. CDR1 MDHEN and CDR2 SYDVKM come from the germline V gene. This CDR3 spans 16 amino acids. V was pared by 3 bases and J by 7 bases, with 13 bases of the junction left unmatched.

V is TRBV12-2 and J is TRBJ2-2; the DNA was not used to check the table's D call, TRBD2. TRBV12-2 is a pseudogene segment. The length of the CDR3 is 18 residues. CDR3 amino acids: CASRLATSGGVYTGELFF. CDR3 bases: TGTGCAAGTCGCTTAGCGACTAGCGGGGGGGTGTATACCGGGGAGCTGTTTTTT.

This chain joins TRBV19 and TRBJ1-3; no firm D call. CDR1 and CDR2 from the germline V gene are LNHDA and SQIVND (reference sequence). V gave up 10 bases and J gave up 2 bases, with 12 bases separating them. CDR3 length equals 13 residues. CDR3 coding DNA: TGTGCCATCTCGACAACGCCTGGAAACACCATATATTTT. Translation gives CAISTTPGNTIYF.

The V and J genes are TRBV28 and TRBJ1-2; no definite D call. This CDR3 is 14 amino acids long. Trimming cost V 2 bases and J 4 bases, with 11 bases left between them. Germline V gene lookup returns CDR1 MDHEN and CDR2 SYDVKM. In DNA, the CDR3 is TGTGCCAGCAGTTTAGGTCAGACTCTCTATGGCTACACCTTC. Translating it yields CASSLGQTLYGYTF.

The chain carries TRBV3-1 (or the pseudogene TRBV3-2) and TRBJ1-2; TRBD1 might be the D (5 bases). The CDR3 runs to 17 residues. V dropped 0 bases and J dropped 4 bases, with 18 bases sitting between them. CDR1 LGHDT and CDR2 YNNKEL come from the germline V gene (reference sequence). The CDR3 protein is CASSQDFKGPTLYGYTF. CDR3 sequence (DNA): TGTGCCAGCAGCCAAGATTTCAAGGGGCCGACCCTCTATGGCTACACCTTC.

V gene TRBV2 combines with J gene TRBJ2-7; the D gene is possibly TRBD2 (6 bases). The CDR3 is made up of 13 amino acids. Germline lookup yields CDR1 SNHLY and CDR2 FYNNEI. V was trimmed by 4 bases and J by 3 bases, leaving 10 bases between them. The CDR3 DNA sequence: TGTGCCAGCAGTGGCGGGATAGACTACGAGCAGTACTTC. Its translation: CASSGGIDYEQYF.

This chain uses TRBV19 with TRBJ1-3; 7 nucleotides align to TRBD1. CDR1 and CDR2 from the germline V gene are LNHDA and SQIVND (reference sequence). CDR3 length: 14 amino acids. The ends lost 3 bases at V and 8 bases at J; junction bases unmatched: 7. The CDR3: CASSIPGTVHTIYF. The DNA of the CDR3 is TGTGCCAGTAGTATTCCCGGGACAGTACACACCATATATTTT.

V is TRBV5-1 and J is TRBJ1-2, with D maybe TRBD1 (6 bases). There are 14 residues in the CDR3. The V end lost 6 bases, the J end lost 4 bases, and 16 bases lay between the germline ends. Germline loops: CDR1 SGHRS, CDR2 YFSETQ. The CDR3 DNA is TGCGCCAGCACTCTACCGGGGGGCGGCTATGGCTACACCTTC. It translates to CASTLPGGGYGYTF.

This sequence joins TRBV15 and TRBJ2-1; no reliable D call. V was clipped by 2 bases and J by 5 bases, with 10 bases between them. CDR3 length: 14 amino acids. Germline loops: CDR1 LNHNV, CDR2 YYDKDF (reference sequence). The CDR3 DNA sequence: TGTGCCACCAGCAGAAAGTCACAAAACAATGAGCAGTTCTTC. Translating it yields CATSRKSQNNEQFF.

The rearrangement uses TRBV6-5 and TRBJ1-5; TRBD1 aligns across 9 bases. V gave up 10 bases and J gave up 7 bases; unmatched junction bases: 14. There are 15 residues in the CDR3. Looked up from germline, CDR1 is MNHEY and CDR2 is SVGAGI. CDR3 nucleotide sequence: TGTGCCACCGAACTGGGACAGGGCGCAAACCAGCCCCAGCATTTT. Translating gives CATELGQGANQPQHF.

The genes are TRBV2 and TRBJ2-2; D may be TRBD1 (5 bases). The CDR3 consists of 13 residues. Germline loops: CDR1 SNHLY, CDR2 FYNNEI. V lost 9 bases and J lost 4, with 12 bases in between. CDR3: CARGQGSTGELFF. CDR3 coding DNA: TGTGCCAGGGGGCAGGGCAGCACCGGGGAGCTGTTTTTT.

This chain uses TRBV27 with TRBJ2-3; a possible D gene is TRBD2 (5 bases). V was trimmed by 1 base and J by 1 base, leaving 9 bases between them. This CDR3 has 15 residues. Per the germline V gene, CDR1 is MNHEY and CDR2 is SMNVEV (reference sequence). Here the CDR3 DNA reads TGTGCCAGCAGTTTATTGTATAGCGGCACAGATACGCAGTATTTT. Translating gives CASSLLYSGTDTQYF.

This rearrangement joins TRBV30 to TRBJ2-7; the D gene is possibly TRBD2 (7 bases). Germline CDR1 GTSNPN, CDR2 SVGIG (reference sequence). V lost 0 bases, J lost 2 bases, and 14 bases lay in between. CDR3 length: 15 amino acids. The CDR3 region is CAWSVGRGPAYEQYV. For the CDR3, the DNA is TGTGCCTGGAGTGTCGGGCGGGGGCCTGCCTACGAGCAGTACGTC.

The chain is built from TRBV7-2 and TRBJ1-4; weak D call: TRBD1 (6 bases). With 2 bases removed from V and 7 bases from J, the gap between germline ends came to 14 bases. CDR1 and CDR2 from the germline V gene are SGHTA and FQGNSA. CDR3 length: 15 amino acids. This CDR3 reads CASSLQGFRTEKLFF. CDR3 sequence (DNA): TGTGCCAGCAGCTTACAGGGGTTCAGGACTGAAAAACTGTTTTTT.

The rearrangement joins TRBV28 to TRBJ2-7; 8 positions match TRBD1. This CDR3 contains 19 residues. Trimming took 1 base from V and 1 from J; bases not matched to a gene: 15. In germline, CDR1 is MDHEN, CDR2 SYDVKM. CDR3 amino acids: CASSLSSWRGTGDSYEQYF. The CDR3 bases are TGTGCCAGCAGTTTATCCTCATGGAGGGGGACAGGAGATTCCTACGAGCAGTACTTC.